The T cell receptor (beta chain) under discussion was sequenced for a study of blood T cell repertoires in COVID-19. Study as a whole: The study drew acute and convalescent COVID-19 samples from the United States, Italy and Spain. T cells, B-cell-depleted T cells, or PBMCs supplied cDNA or gDNA.

Authors' analysis steps: Quantification of nucleated cells was approximated via reference gene primer amplification. Generated by immunoSEQ multiplex PCR, the TCRdb table keeps only in-frame clones and is missing some. V, J and clone size are taken as reported in that table, and D and trimming were inferred from the DNA itself. The table lists about 75,000 clones, roughly 91% of them singletons. V lost 5 bases and J lost 3; bases outside the gene matches: 7. This CDR3 has 16 residues. The germline gives CDR1 SGHAT, CDR2 FQNNGV. The chain uses TRBV11-2 and TRBJ2-2, with 9 bases matching TRBD2. This TCR was sampled from a human donor in a cohort sampled during active COVID-19. Sequencing was carried out using peripheral blood. CDR3 sequence reads: CASSPKTSGHTGELFF. DNA for the CDR3: TGTGCCAGCAGCCCGAAGACTAGCGGACACACCGGGGAGCTGTTTTTT.